One sample yielded the 21 T cell receptor beta chains listed below, sequenced in a study. TCRdb independently ran MiXCR on the 5' RACE reads; one entry per CDR3 protein. This table has around 43,000 distinct CDR3 sequences, approximately 17% appearing once. Sequenced input: naive CD4+ T cells sorted from a lymph node. The subset is: naive CD4+ T cells, CD4+CD45RA+CD25-. Receptors originate from a female donor with breast cancer.

The gene calls are TRBV10-3 and TRBJ2-1; TRBD1 or TRBD2 may be the D gene (6 bases each). The CDR3 has 15 amino acids. The germline CDR1 and CDR2 sequences are ENHRY and SYGVKD. CDR3 DNA sequence: TGTGCTTCCCGGGAGAGGGGGGCCCTAAGCAATGAGCAGTTCTTC. It is translated as CASRERGALSNEQFF.

The sample holds a few counts of this clonotype. The chain links TRBV3-1 to TRBJ2-5, with 9 bases lining up with TRBD2. Per germline, CDR1 LGHDT and CDR2 YNNKEL (reference sequence). The CDR3 runs to 14 residues. The V gene end was trimmed by 4 bases and the J gene end by 3 bases; junction bases not matched to a gene: 3. The CDR3 reads CASSPASGKETQYF. In DNA form, the CDR3 reads TGTGCCAGCAGCCCAGCTAGCGGGAAAGAGACCCAGTACTTC.

The chain has TRBV28 and TRBJ1-2; tentative D call: TRBD1 (5 bases). Per the germline V gene, CDR1 is MDHEN and CDR2 is SYDVKM. The CDR3 sequence is 11 residues long. Trimming removed 10 bases at V and 8 bases at J, with 14 bases between. The CDR3 DNA follows: TGTGCCACCGAACGCTGGGACGGCTACACCTTC. Translating gives CATERWDGYTF.

The CDR3 loop is CASGQSGTGRIDDGYTF. The DNA of the CDR3 is TGTGCCAGCGGCCAATCCGGGACAGGGAGAATCGACGATGGCTACACCTTC. The gene calls are TRBV28 and TRBJ1-2, with TRBD1 identical over 9 bases. CDR1 MDHEN and CDR2 SYDVKM come from the germline V gene. CDR3 length: 17 amino acids. V lost 8 bases and J lost 6; bases outside the gene matches: 19.

The table lists this clonotype with many counts. The genes are TRBV7-2 and TRBJ1-5; 7 positions match TRBD1. V was clipped by 5 bases and J by 3 bases; unmatched bases: 4. The CDR3 contains 14 residues. Germline V gives CDR1 SGHTA, CDR2 FQGNSA. CDR3 sequence (DNA): TGTGCCAGCAGCCGACAGGGTATCAATCAGCCCCAGCATTTT. Its protein is CASSRQGINQPQHF.

This clonotype appeared once. The chain is built from TRBV6-5 and TRBJ1-1; unclear D gene. The V gene's germline CDR1 is MNHEY and CDR2 SVGAGI. V gave up 2 bases and J gave up 1 base, with 5 bases separating them. The CDR3 spans 13 residues. CDR3 amino acids: CASSYDGNTEAFF. CDR3 coding DNA: TGTGCCAGCAGTTACGACGGGAACACTGAAGCTTTCTTT.

The sample holds many counts of this clonotype. V gene TRBV5-5 combines with J gene TRBJ2-3; D unresolved. Germline CDR1 is SGHKS and CDR2 is YYEKEE (reference sequence). The ends were cut back, 0 bases at V and 4 bases at J, with 3 bases in the middle. The CDR3 is 12 residues long. CDR3 nucleotides: TGTGCCAGCAGCTTGGGCGCAGATACGCAGTATTTT. This sequence encodes CASSLGADTQYF. Combining the CDR3 with reference TRBV5-5 and TRBJ2-3 gives the whole variable domain DAGVTQSPTHLIKTRGQQVTLRCSPISGHKSVSWYQQVLGQGPQFIFQYYEKEERGRGNFPDRFSARQFPNYSSELNVNALLLGDSALYLCASSLGADTQYFGPGTRLTVL.

This rearrangement joins TRBV5-6 to TRBJ1-2; D is unresolved. CDR3 size: 12 residues. In germline, CDR1 is SGHDT, CDR2 YYEEEE. Trimming shortened V by 0 bases and J by 6 bases, and 6 bases separated the two germline ends. CDR3 coding DNA: TGTGCCAGCAGCTTGGGGCAGGATGGCTACACCTTC. This sequence encodes CASSLGQDGYTF.

This clonotype was seen repeatedly, ten times or more. V usage is TRBV28 and J usage is TRBJ2-2, with D hard to call. Trimming shortened V by 4 bases and J by 0 bases, and 6 bases separated the two germline ends. Per the germline V gene, CDR1 is MDHEN and CDR2 is SYDVKM. The CDR3 spans 14 residues. Here the CDR3 reads CASSSTPNTGELFF. In DNA form, the CDR3 reads TGTGCCAGCAGTTCGACTCCGAACACCGGGGAGCTGTTTTTT.

This clonotype was seen only once. It may be a read error: a sequence one base away is much more abundant. The V gene is TRBV5-1, the J gene TRBJ2-5, with D unresolved. CDR1 SGHRS and CDR2 YFSETQ come from the germline V gene. V lost 0 bases to trimming and J lost 5 bases, with 11 bases between them. CDR3 length: 14 amino acids. The CDR3 DNA sequence: TGCGCCAGCAGCTTGGCTCTCGGGCATGAGACCCAGTACTTC. It translates to CASSLALGHETQYF.

The gene calls are TRBV20-1 and TRBJ1-5; D is possibly TRBD1 (5 bases). Trimming cost V 3 bases and J 5 bases, with 14 bases left between them. The CDR3 spans 14 residues. Germline V gene sequence: CDR1 DFQATT, CDR2 SNEGSKA (reference sequence). The CDR3 spells CSASFGLGDQPQHF. In nucleotides, the CDR3 is TGCAGTGCTAGCTTTGGACTGGGGGATCAGCCCCAGCATTTT.

The CDR3 DNA reads as TGCGCCAGCAGCTGGGACAGGACCGGGGAGCTGTTTTTT. Its translation is CASSWDRTGELFF. The V and J genes are TRBV5-1 and TRBJ2-2; 8 positions agree with TRBD1. CDR3 length: 13 amino acids. With 3 bases clipped from V and 5 bases from J, the junction kept 0 bases outside the gene matches. The germline V gene encodes CDR1 SGHRS and CDR2 YFSETQ.

The chain joins TRBV29-1 to TRBJ1-1; 8 bases fit TRBD1. This CDR3 has 14 amino acids. V lost 4 bases, J lost 1 base, and 5 bases stayed unmatched. CDR1 is SQVTM and CDR2 is ANQGSEA in the germline V gene. In nucleotides, the CDR3 is TGCAGCGTTGGTCCCGGGACAGGGAACACTGAAGCTTTCTTT. This encodes CSVGPGTGNTEAFF. Using reference TRBV29-1 and TRBJ1-1 for the parts outside the CDR3, the full variable domain is SAVISQKPSRDICQRGTSLTIQCQVDSQVTMMFWYRQQPGQSLTLIATANQGSEATYESGFVIDKFPISRPNLTFSTLTVSNMSPEDSSIYLCSVGPGTGNTEAFFGQGTRLTVV.

The J gene is TRBJ2-3, the V gene TRBV9, with 7 bases identical to TRBD1. The germline V gene has CDR1 SGDLS and CDR2 YYNGEE. Unmatched junction bases numbered 3, after V lost 3 bases and J lost 2 bases. The CDR3 is 14 residues long. CDR3 protein: CASSAGQSTDTQYF. In DNA form, the CDR3 reads TGTGCCAGCAGCGCGGGACAGTCCACAGATACGCAGTATTTT.

In the case of this clonotype: A clone one base away is much larger, so this may be a read error. The chain uses TRBV5-1 and TRBJ1-1; D unresolved. This CDR3 is built from 13 residues. V shed 4 bases and J shed 0 bases, with 7 bases lying between them. The germline CDR1 and CDR2 sequences are SGHRS and YFSETQ. CDR3 sequence (DNA): TGCGCCAGCAGCCCTTCCATGAACACTGAAGCTTTCTTT. Its translation: CASSPSMNTEAFF.

This rearrangement joins TRBV29-1 to TRBJ2-7; TRBD1 matches at 9 bases. V lost 5 bases to trimming and J lost 6 bases; unmatched junction nucleotides: 8. Germline assignment: CDR1 SQVTM and CDR2 ANQGSEA. The CDR3 contains 13 residues. Written as DNA, the CDR3 is TGCAGCGTTACCCGACAGGGGGAAAGCGAGCAGTACTTC. It is translated as CSVTRQGESEQYF.

This clonotype was detected ten times or more. The chain couples TRBV20-1 to TRBJ2-5, with no clear D. Germline V gene lookup returns CDR1 DFQATT and CDR2 SNEGSKA (reference sequence). The V gene lost 6 bases and the J gene lost 2 bases, with 16 bases spanning the gap. CDR3 length: 14 amino acids. CDR3 protein: CSARTVHTQETQYF. CDR3 sequence (DNA): TGCAGTGCCCGCACGGTACATACTCAAGAGACCCAGTACTTC.

This clonotype was counted many times. The rearrangement links TRBV5-1 to TRBJ2-5, with D unresolved. Germline loops: CDR1 SGHRS, CDR2 YFSETQ. The CDR3 runs to 11 residues. Trimming shortened V by 0 bases and J by 5 bases, and 2 bases separated the two germline ends. The CDR3 DNA sequence: TGCGCCAGCAGCTTGGTTGAGACCCAGTACTTC. Its protein product is CASSLVETQYF.

This clonotype was picked up many times. V and J are TRBV12-3 or TRBV12-4 and TRBJ2-4; 14 nucleotides line up with TRBD2. The CDR3 consists of 15 residues. J lost 7 bases, V lost 5 bases, and 4 bases had no gene match. The CDR3 nucleotides are TGTGCCAGCAGTCCGAGACTAGCGGGGGGGAACATTCAGTACTTC. The encoded protein is CASSPRLAGGNIQYF.

This clonotype has a handful of counts. The chain links TRBV20-1 to TRBJ2-1, with TRBD2 matching 13 bases. This CDR3 contains 17 residues. V dropped 3 bases and J dropped 10; count of bases not matched to a gene: 15. Germline loops: CDR1 DFQATT, CDR2 SNEGSKA (reference sequence). Written as DNA, the CDR3 is TGCAGTGCTAGCCCCCTAAGAGGACTAGCGGGAGAGGGCGAGCAGTTCTTC. Translated, it gives CSASPLRGLAGEGEQFF.

The V and J genes are TRBV29-1 and TRBJ2-3, with D maybe TRBD2 (5 bases). Trimming shortened V by 3 bases and J by 2 bases, and 9 bases separated the two germline ends. CDR1 SQVTM and CDR2 ANQGSEA come from the germline V gene. The CDR3 has 13 residues. The CDR3 spells CSVDGRATDTQYF. The CDR3 coding sequence is TGCAGCGTTGATGGGCGGGCCACAGATACGCAGTATTTT.